Listed below are T cell receptor beta chains from one sample, sequenced in a study of identical twins. TCRdb itself ran the 5' RACE reads through MiXCR, one entry per CDR3 protein. The sample lists a few hundred thousand distinct CDR3 sequences, roughly an eighth occurring once. These data are also associated with another study on yellow fever vaccine responses in identical twins.

The sample consisted of CD4+ T cells sorted from blood. Source of these receptors: a woman aged 18-29 years in good health. Both conserved end residues are part of each CDR3. A D gene is named only where the DNA matches it firmly. Only part of the rows carry a size: once, few, many, or a class if the clone is expanded.

>TRBV12-3/TRBV12-4|-|TRBJ2-1|TRBD2
TGTGCCAGCAGTCCACGGACTAGCGGGATACCCTACAATGAGCAGTTCTTC
CASSPRTSGIPYNEQFF
>TRBV7-2|few|TRBJ1-5|-
TGTGCCAGCAGCTTACTTTTCGGTTTCAATCAGCCCCAGCATTTT
CASSLLFGFNQPQHF
>TRBV29-1|many|TRBJ2-7|-
TGCAGCGTGCTGACGGTCTCCTACGAGCAGTACTTC
CSVLTVSYEQYF
>TRBV4-3|-|TRBJ2-2|-
TGCGCCAGCAGCCAGATCCTCGGGGCGGGCGGGGAGCTGTTTTTT
CASSQILGAGGELFF
>TRBV28|-|TRBJ2-1|-
TGTGCCAGCAGCCCCGCAGGAGCAGGGTCCTACAATGAGCAGTTCTTC
CASSPAGAGSYNEQFF
>TRBV2|-|TRBJ2-2|TRBD2
TGTGCCAGCACCGGGACTAGCGGGGGTCCCTACACCGGGGAGCTGTTTTTT
CASTGTSGGPYTGELFF
>TRBV6-1|-|TRBJ2-2|-
TGTGCCAGCAGAATAGCGCTAGGGAACACCGGGGAGCTGTTTTTT
CASRIALGNTGELFF
>TRBV5-1|few|TRBJ2-1|TRBD1
TGCGCCAGCAGCGGTGGACAGGCAGGGACCTCCTACAATGAGCAGTTCTTC
CASSGGQAGTSYNEQFF
>TRBV20-1|-|TRBJ2-4|-
TGCAGTGCTAATTGGGTAAACATTCAGTACTTC
CSANWVNIQYF
>TRBV20-1|-|TRBJ2-5|-
TGCAGTGCTAGAGACCTCTTACGGGAGACCCAGTACTTC
CSARDLLRETQYF
>TRBV5-1|many|TRBJ2-1|TRBD2
TGCGCCAGCAGCTGGAATAGGCGGGGGAGCTCCTACAATGAGCAGTTCTTC
CASSWNRRGSSYNEQFF
>TRBV3-1|many|TRBJ2-7|TRBD1
TGTGCCAGCAGCCCCAGGGGGCTTTCATCCTACGAGCAGTACTTC
CASSPRGLSSYEQYF
>TRBV2|-|TRBJ1-1|-
TGTGCCAGCAGTGAGAGCCCAGGTTGGTTGAGGGCTTTCTTT
CASSESPGWLRAFF
>TRBV11-2|-|TRBJ2-5|TRBD2
TGTGCCAGCAGGCGTATAGCGGGTCGGCAAGAGACCCAGTACTTC
CASRRIAGRQETQYF
>TRBV6-2/TRBV6-3|-|TRBJ2-7|TRBD1
TGTGCCAGCAACAGGGGCTTTTCCTACGAGCAGTACTTC
CASNRGFSYEQYF
>TRBV2|few|TRBJ2-7|-
TGTGCCAGCAGTGGAGTACGACAGGCCGAGCAGTACTTC
CASSGVRQAEQYF
>TRBV5-5|many|TRBJ2-3|-
TGTGCCAGCAGCTTACAAGTAGTCACAGATACGCAGTATTTT
CASSLQVVTDTQYF
>TRBV5-1|few|TRBJ1-1|-
TGCGCCAGCAGCTTGGAGAAGGGTTTGAACACTGAAGCTTTCTTT
CASSLEKGLNTEAFF
>TRBV7-9|many|TRBJ2-7|-
TGTGCCAGCAGCTTAGCAGGAACCTACGAGCAGTACTTC
CASSLAGTYEQYF
>TRBV5-6|few|TRBJ2-1|-
TGTGCCAGCAGCTTAGAGGGTACTCACAATGAGCAGTTCTTC
CASSLEGTHNEQFF
>TRBV24-1|few|TRBJ2-1|-
TGTGCCACCGGAGAGGGGCTAATTGATGAGCAGTTCTTC
CATGEGLIDEQFF
>TRBV5-1|-|TRBJ2-5|-
TGCGCCAGCACCCACCGGGACACAGGTCGAGAGACCCAGTACTTC
CASTHRDTGRETQYF
>TRBV30|-|TRBJ2-2|TRBD1
TGTGCCTGGAGTGACAGGGGGTACACCGGGGAGCTGTTTTTT
CAWSDRGYTGELFF
>TRBV7-8|-|TRBJ2-7|TRBD2
TGTGCCAGCAGCTTAGGGACTAGCGGGTTCGAGCAGTACTTC
CASSLGTSGFEQYF
>TRBV6-1|many|TRBJ1-6|TRBD1
TGTGCCAGCAGTCCCGGGGACAGAACCCCCCTCCACTTT
CASSPGDRTPLHF
>TRBV5-1|few|TRBJ1-4|TRBD1
TGCGCCAGCAGCATCTCGGGGACAGCTAATGAAAAACTGTTTTTT
CASSISGTANEKLFF
>TRBV9|-|TRBJ1-1|-
TGTGCCAGCAGCGCACGGGGGCAGGGAGGCACTGAAGCTTTCTTT
CASSARGQGGTEAFF
>TRBV5-1|few|TRBJ1-1|TRBD1
TGCGCCAGCAGCTTGGGGGACAGTTACACTGAAGCTTTCTTT
CASSLGDSYTEAFF
>TRBV12-3/TRBV12-4|few|TRBJ2-3|-
TGTGCCAGCAGCCCCGACGCTACTAGCACAGATACGCAGTATTTT
CASSPDATSTDTQYF
>TRBV30|-|TRBJ2-2|TRBD1
TGTGCCTGGGGACAGGGGGTATCTACCGGGGAGCTGTTTTTT
CAWGQGVSTGELFF
>TRBV15|-|TRBJ2-5|-
TGTGCCACCAGCAGAGAGGCAGAGGGAAAGACCCAGTACTTC
CATSREAEGKTQYF
>TRBV10-1|-|TRBJ1-5|TRBD1
TGCGCCAGCAGTTCTGACAGGGCGAGTCAGCCCCAGCATTTT
CASSSDRASQPQHF
>TRBV5-6|few|TRBJ1-1|-
TGTGCCAGCAGCTACGGCCCGGGGCGGAGGAACACTGAAGCTTTCTTT
CASSYGPGRRNTEAFF
>TRBV3-1|many|TRBJ1-5|-
TGTGCCAGCAGCCACCTAAATCAGCCCCAGCATTTT
CASSHLNQPQHF
>TRBV7-7|-|TRBJ2-1|TRBD2
TGTGCTAGCAGCTTCGCGCCGGGAGGGGGTGAGCAGTTCTTC
CASSFAPGGGEQFF
>TRBV5-1|-|TRBJ2-5|TRBD2
TGCGCCAGCAGCTCGGGACTAGCGGTCCAAGAGACCCAGTACTTC
CASSSGLAVQETQYF
>TRBV5-1|-|TRBJ2-1|-
TGCGCCAGCAGCTTGGGGGACATCGTCCCCTATGAGCAGTTCTTC
CASSLGDIVPYEQFF
>TRBV11-3|-|TRBJ2-1|-
TGTGCCAGCAGCTTAGATCAATGGGAAGGGAGTATCAATGAGCAGTTCTTC
CASSLDQWEGSINEQFF
>TRBV19|-|TRBJ2-5|-
TGTGCCAGTAGTAGGATTGGGACACTCCAAGAGACCCAGTACTTC
CASSRIGTLQETQYF
>TRBV5-1|many|TRBJ2-3|-
TGCGCCAGCAGCTTGAGGGGCGGCTATACGCAGTATTTT
CASSLRGGYTQYF
>TRBV19|many|TRBJ2-7|TRBD1
TGTGCCACCCGGGACAGTTTCGACGAGCAGTACTTC
CATRDSFDEQYF
>TRBV15|-|TRBJ2-2|-
TGTGCAGCCAGCAGAGTGACAGCCTACGGGGAGCTGTTTTTT
CAASRVTAYGELFF
>TRBV20-1|few|TRBJ2-3|-
TGCAGTGCCCCCCCGGGACACAACACAGATACGCAGTATTTT
CSAPPGHNTDTQYF
>TRBV12-3/TRBV12-4|-|TRBJ2-7|TRBD2
TGTGCCAGCAGCACGGGACTAATCCGGGCCGAGCAGTACTTC
CASSTGLIRAEQYF
>TRBV20-1|many|TRBJ1-1|TRBD1
TGCAGTGCTAGAGCCGACAGGGGGCTCACTGAAGCTTTCTTT
CSARADRGLTEAFF
>TRBV5-1|once|TRBJ2-5|-
TGCGCCAGCGCCGGAGCAGGGGTCAAAGAGACCCAGTACTTC
CASAGAGVKETQYF
>TRBV5-1|few|TRBJ2-5|TRBD1
TGCGCCAGCAGCTTAGGGACAGGGGGCGAAGAGACCCAGTACTTC
CASSLGTGGEETQYF
>TRBV5-4|-|TRBJ1-2|-
TGTGCCAGCAGCTTGGCGGACAGAGCTAACTATGGCTACACCTTC
CASSLADRANYGYTF
>TRBV7-2|few|TRBJ2-1|-
TGTGCCAGCAGCGCCCGGGCAGGGGTGTACAATGAGCAGTTCTTC
CASSARAGVYNEQFF
>TRBV7-2|few|TRBJ2-7|TRBD2
TGTGCCAGCAGCTTAGGAGGGTTAGCGGGAGCCTACGAGCAGTACTTC
CASSLGGLAGAYEQYF
>TRBV7-3|-|TRBJ2-6|-
TGTGCCAGCAGCTTAACGCTGCGCTCTGGGGCCAACGTCCTGACTTTC
CASSLTLRSGANVLTF
>TRBV7-2|-|TRBJ2-2|-
TGTGCCAGCAGCTTAGAGGGTCCTGGAAACACCGGGGAGCTGTTTTTT
CASSLEGPGNTGELFF
>TRBV20-1|few|TRBJ2-1|-
TGCAGTGCCGAGAGTGGGAACAACTACAATGAGCAGTTCTTC
CSAESGNNYNEQFF
>TRBV24-1|few|TRBJ2-3|TRBD1
TGTGCCACCAGTCGCGGACAGGGGTACACAGATACGCAGTATTTT
CATSRGQGYTDTQYF